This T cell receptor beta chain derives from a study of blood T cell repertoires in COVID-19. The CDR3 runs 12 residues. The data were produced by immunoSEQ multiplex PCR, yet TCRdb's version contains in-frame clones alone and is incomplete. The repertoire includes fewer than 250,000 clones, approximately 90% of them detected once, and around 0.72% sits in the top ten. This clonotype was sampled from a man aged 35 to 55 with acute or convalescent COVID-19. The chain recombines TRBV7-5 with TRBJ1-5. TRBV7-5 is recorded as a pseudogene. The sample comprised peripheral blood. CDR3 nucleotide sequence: TGTGCCAGAACACTGAATAATCAGCCCCAGCATTTT. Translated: CARTLNNQPQHF.